These T cell receptor beta chains were read from a single sample in a study of CD8 T cells in Susac syndrome. TCRdb independently ran MiXCR on the immunoSEQ multiplex PCR reads; one entry per CDR3 protein. The sample holds about 76,000 distinct CDR3 sequences, over 85% seen once. Sequencing was performed on CD8+ T cells from PBMCs. The receptors originated from a human donor with Susac syndrome. Both conserved end residues are part of each CDR3. D genes are given only for firm matches. Size tells how often a clone was seen (once, few, many) or the class of an expanded clone, and some rows leave it out.

- | TRBJ2-7 | TRBV7-6 | TRBD1 | CASSLGTATYEQYF | TGTGCCAGCAGCCTCGGGACAGCCACCTACGAGCAGTACTTC
- | TRBJ2-7 | TRBV7-8 | - | CASSYGTSLGTYEQYF | TGTGCCAGCAGCTATGGGACTTCGTTGGGTACCTACGAGCAGTACTTC
- | TRBJ2-5 | TRBV4-3 | - | CASSQWRGSETQYF | TGCGCCAGCAGCCAATGGCGGGGCTCGGAGACCCAGTACTTC
- | TRBJ2-5 | TRBV12-3/TRBV12-4 | - | CASRGYGDETQYF | TGTGCCAGCAGGGGATACGGGGACGAGACCCAGTACTTC
- | TRBJ1-1 | TRBV20-1 | TRBD1 | CSAREDRKAFF | TGCAGTGCTAGAGAGGACAGGAAGGCTTTCTTT
- | TRBJ2-1 | TRBV7-9 | TRBD1 | CASSPRDRLHEQFF | TGTGCCAGCAGCCCCCGGGACAGGCTCCATGAGCAGTTCTTC
- | TRBJ2-5 | TRBV13 | TRBD2 | CASSGSGIGLETQYF | TGTGCCAGCAGCGGTAGCGGGATCGGCTTAGAGACCCAGTACTTC
- | TRBJ1-3 | TRBV28 | - | CASSLGRQNGNTIYF | TGTGCCAGCAGTTTGGGCAGACAAAACGGAAACACCATATATTTT
once | TRBJ2-2 | TRBV3-1 | - | CASSLGPSRELFF | TGTGCCAGCAGCTTGGGACCCTCGCGGGAGCTGTTTTTT
- | TRBJ2-7 | TRBV5-6 | TRBD1 | CASSVGQSTPYEQYF | TGTGCCAGCAGCGTGGGACAGTCGACCCCCTACGAGCAGTACTTC
- | TRBJ1-2 | TRBV19 | - | CASTDPAGNYGYTF | TGTGCCAGTACCGACCCGGCAGGGAACTATGGCTACACCTTC
- | TRBJ2-7 | TRBV5-1 | TRBD2 | CASSYDIAGGYYEQYF | TGCGCCAGCAGTTATGATATAGCGGGAGGATACTACGAGCAGTACTTC
- | TRBJ1-2 | TRBV30 | - | CAWSVVGSRDYGYTF | TGTGCCTGGAGTGTAGTGGGGAGTAGAGACTATGGCTACACCTTC
- | TRBJ2-5 | TRBV6-5 | - | CASSQRDIITAQYF | TGTGCCAGCAGCCAGCGGGACATTATAACGGCCCAGTACTTC
- | TRBJ2-5 | TRBV7-2 | - | CASSLFAQTQYF | TGTGCCAGCAGCTTATTCGCGCAGACCCAGTACTTC
- | TRBJ2-1 | TRBV20-1 | TRBD2 | CSARSGRGGNEQFF | TGCAGTGCTAGAAGCGGGAGGGGAGGAAATGAGCAGTTCTTC
- | TRBJ2-3 | TRBV20-1 | TRBD2 | CSARGSGRSTQYF | TGCAGTGCTAGGGGAAGCGGGAGGAGCACGCAGTATTTT
- | TRBJ1-2 | TRBV6-5 | - | CASKAPGGGNGYTF | TGTGCCAGCAAGGCCCCCGGGGGGGGAAATGGCTACACCTTC
- | TRBJ2-7 | TRBV4-1 | TRBD2 | CASSQDGTTIVPYEQYF | TGCGCCAGCAGCCAAGATGGGACTACCATTGTCCCCTACGAGCAGTACTTC
- | TRBJ2-4 | TRBV23-1 | TRBD1 | CASVNLRAGGSKNIQYF | TGCGCCAGCGTCAACCTCCGGGCAGGGGGATCAAAAAACATTCAGTACTTC
- | TRBJ2-1 | TRBV5-1 | TRBD1 | CASSIRDSTIEQFF | TGCGCCAGCAGCATCCGGGACAGTACAATCGAGCAGTTCTTC
- | TRBJ1-4 | TRBV6-2/TRBV6-3 | - | CASSYSSRGKKLFF | TGTGCCAGCAGTTACTCGAGCAGGGGAAAAAAACTGTTTTTT
- | TRBJ1-1 | TRBV7-2 | TRBD1 | CASSLGGTGETEAFF | TGTGCCAGCAGCTTAGGGGGGACAGGGGAAACTGAAGCTTTCTTT
- | TRBJ2-7 | TRBV13 | - | CASSHTRTKFEQYF | TGTGCCAGCAGTCATACAAGGACCAAATTCGAGCAGTACTTC
- | TRBJ2-7 | TRBV20-1 | TRBD1 | CSARDQQGAYEQYF | TGCAGTGCTAGAGATCAGCAGGGGGCTTACGAGCAGTACTTC
- | TRBJ2-1 | TRBV20-1 | TRBD2 | CSARLAGRHNEQFF | TGCAGTGCCAGACTAGCGGGAAGGCACAATGAGCAGTTCTTC
- | TRBJ2-3 | TRBV29-1 | TRBD1 | CSEGQDTDTQYF | TGCAGCGAAGGACAGGACACAGATACGCAGTATTTT
- | TRBJ2-1 | TRBV7-8 | TRBD1 | CASSLADRFSYNEQFF | TGTGCCAGCAGCTTAGCGGACAGGTTTAGTTACAATGAGCAGTTCTTC
- | TRBJ1-5 | TRBV7-8 | - | CASSLVIFGAGGNQPQHF | TGTGCCAGCAGCTTAGTAATATTCGGGGCGGGAGGCAATCAGCCCCAGCATTTT
- | TRBJ2-1 | TRBV24-1 | - | CATSGSDNEQFF | TGTGCCACCAGCGGCAGCGACAATGAGCAGTTCTTC
- | TRBJ1-1 | TRBV19 | - | CASSFSGTNTEAFF | TGTGCCAGTAGTTTCTCCGGGACCAACACTGAAGCTTTCTTT
- | TRBJ1-1 | TRBV4-1 | - | CASSQAAGMNTEAFF | TGCGCCAGCAGCCAAGCCGCAGGCATGAACACTGAAGCTTTCTTT
- | TRBJ1-1 | TRBV28 | TRBD1 | CASSPDRRNTEAFF | TGTGCCAGCAGCCCGGACAGGAGGAACACTGAAGCTTTCTTT
- | TRBJ2-3 | TRBV5-1 | TRBD1 | CASSSDRGSTDTQYF | TGCGCCAGCAGCTCTGACAGGGGGAGCACAGATACGCAGTATTTT
once | TRBJ1-1 | TRBV2 | - | CASSEIRGGLEAFF | TGTGCCAGCAGTGAAATCAGGGGAGGCCTTGAAGCTTTCTTT
- | TRBJ1-5 | TRBV6-5 | - | CASSLRGSSNQPQHF | TGTGCCAGCAGTCTCAGGGGCTCAAGCAATCAGCCCCAGCATTTT
- | TRBJ2-5 | TRBV2 | TRBD2 | CASSGGEGETQYF | TGTGCCAGCAGCGGGGGGGAGGGAGAGACCCAGTACTTC
- | TRBJ1-3 | TRBV3-1 | - | CASSQRLYTVTGNTIYF | TGTGCCAGCAGCCAACGATTGTACACTGTCACTGGAAACACCATATATTTT
- | TRBJ2-7 | TRBV11-2 | TRBD1 | CASSSGTGRTYEQYF | TGTGCCAGCAGCTCCGGGACAGGACGGACCTACGAGCAGTACTTC
- | TRBJ2-5 | TRBV12-5 | TRBD2 | CASGEAGGETQYF | TGTGCTAGTGGGGAAGCGGGGGGGGAGACCCAGTACTTC
- | TRBJ2-6 | TRBV6-5 | TRBD1 | CASSYSDLRQGPGANVLTF | TGTGCCAGCAGTTACTCTGATTTACGACAGGGTCCCGGGGCCAACGTCCTGACTTTC
- | TRBJ2-3 | TRBV9 | TRBD2 | CASSVALAGDMQDTQYF | TGTGCCAGCAGCGTAGCACTAGCGGGGGACATGCAAGATACGCAGTATTTT
- | TRBJ1-1 | TRBV20-1 | - | CSARGDGTKAFF | TGCAGTGCTAGAGGGGACGGAACGAAAGCTTTCTTT
- | TRBJ2-5 | TRBV29-1 | TRBD2 | CSVLAGGGKTQYF | TGCAGCGTCCTAGCGGGAGGGGGAAAGACCCAGTACTTC
- | TRBJ2-7 | TRBV28 | TRBD1 | CASSSLQGEVGQYF | TGTGCCAGCAGTTCGCTGCAGGGGGAAGTCGGGCAGTACTTC
once | TRBJ2-2 | TRBV6-1 | - | CASSDWQITGELFF | TGTGCCAGCAGTGATTGGCAAATCACCGGGGAGCTGTTTTTT
once | TRBJ1-2 | TRBV29-1 | TRBD1 | CSVEARGSPYGYTF | TGCAGCGTTGAGGCCAGGGGGTCCCCTTATGGCTACACCTTC
- | TRBJ2-1 | TRBV7-9 | - | CASSLGQINEQFF | TGTGCCAGCAGCTTAGGACAGATCAATGAGCAGTTCTTC
once | TRBJ1-1 | TRBV10-3 | - | CAISEQGTGTEAFF | TGTGCCATCAGTGAGCAGGGAACAGGCACTGAAGCTTTCTTT
- | TRBJ2-1 | TRBV20-1 | - | CSARDSRDNEQFF | TGCAGTGCTAGGGACAGTAGGGACAATGAGCAGTTCTTC
- | TRBJ2-7 | TRBV28 | TRBD1 | CASRDRGRNEQYF | TGTGCCAGCAGGGACAGGGGTAGGAACGAGCAGTACTTC
- | TRBJ2-1 | TRBV4-2 | - | CASSQEGGSSSYNEQFF | TGTGCCAGCAGCCAAGAAGGTGGGAGTAGCTCCTACAATGAGCAGTTCTTC
- | TRBJ2-7 | TRBV7-2 | - | CASSAGYSYEQYF | TGTGCCAGCAGCGCCGGCTACAGCTACGAGCAGTACTTC
- | TRBJ1-2 | TRBV20-1 | - | CSARDPGSAYYGYTF | TGCAGTGCTAGAGATCCGGGAAGCGCCTACTATGGCTACACCTTC
- | TRBJ1-4 | TRBV19 | TRBD1 | CASSRPGQLNEKLFF | TGTGCCAGTAGTAGGCCGGGACAGTTAAATGAAAAACTGTTTTTT